Listed below are T cell receptor beta chains from one sample, sequenced in a study of T cell responses to AZD1222 COVID-19 vaccine. Here immunoSEQ multiplex PCR was the method, and the copy in TCRdb shows in-frame clones only, minus some. Counted here are approximately 170,000 clones, 85% to 90% occurring once; the ten biggest clones make up approximately 6.9%. The sample here was peripheral blood, taken on day 0 of AZD1222 vaccination. The receptors stem from an adult in good health. Both conserved end residues are part of each CDR3. D genes are given only for firm matches. Expanded clones get a size class; other rows say once, few or many, or leave the size out.

NA	TRBV20-1	TRBJ1-6	NA	CSASVRGLYNSPLHF	TGCAGTGCTAGTGTTAGGGGACTTTATAATTCACCCCTCCACTTT
NA	TRBV6-2/TRBV6-3	TRBJ1-5	NA	CASSYGTAQHF	TGTGCCAGCAGTTACGGTACGGCCCAGCATTTT
NA	TRBV27	TRBJ2-4	TRBD1	CASSLSVSGQGGRFGNIQYF	TGTGCCAGCAGTTTATCTGTATCAGGACAGGGGGGACGGTTTGGAAACATTCAGTACTTC
NA	TRBV30	TRBJ1-5	NA	CAWGIDQPQHF	TGTGCCTGGGGGATTGATCAGCCCCAGCATTTT
few	TRBV4-3	TRBJ1-1	NA	CASSQDRNTEAFF	TGCGCCAGCAGCCAAGACAGAAACACTGAAGCTTTCTTT
NA	TRBV7-9	TRBJ1-2	NA	CASSGGSNYGYTF	TGTGCCAGCAGCGGTGGATCTAACTATGGCTACACCTTC
NA	TRBV5-5	TRBJ1-1	NA	CASSRDPLGTEAFF	TGTGCCAGCAGTCGAGATCCCCTGGGGACTGAAGCTTTCTTT
NA	TRBV6-5	TRBJ1-5	NA	CASRPDSGFNQPQHF	TGTGCCAGCAGGCCAGATTCAGGGTTCAATCAGCCCCAGCATTTT
NA	TRBV2	TRBJ1-1	NA	CASLNSPRREAFF	TGTGCCAGTCTTAATAGCCCCCGACGGGAAGCTTTCTTT
NA	TRBV5-4	TRBJ2-1	NA	CASSFTNEQFF	TGTGCCAGCAGCTTTACCAATGAGCAGTTCTTC
NA	TRBV5-1	TRBJ1-3	NA	CASTSLPGSGNTIYF	TGCGCCAGCACCTCCCTTCCGGGCTCTGGAAACACCATATATTTT
NA	TRBV11-3	TRBJ2-7	TRBD1	CASSSPQGGYEQYF	TGTGCCAGCAGCTCTCCACAGGGGGGCTACGAGCAGTACTTC
few	TRBV7-9	TRBJ1-2	NA	CASSLDRANYGYTF	TGTGCCAGCAGCTTAGACCGGGCCAACTATGGCTACACCTTC
NA	TRBV5-1	TRBJ2-1	NA	CASSWRKTQDNEQFF	TGCGCCAGCAGCTGGAGAAAGACCCAGGACAATGAGCAGTTCTTC
NA	TRBV9	TRBJ1-6	NA	CASSIGVDSPLHF	TGTGCCAGCAGTATTGGTGTGGATTCACCCCTCCACTTT
NA	TRBV5-8	TRBJ1-2	NA	CASSPDLYVNYGYTF	TGTGCCAGCAGCCCCGACCTTTACGTTAACTATGGCTACACCTTC
once	TRBV27	TRBJ1-6	NA	CASSWGGSSYNSPLHF	TGTGCCAGCAGCTGGGGGGGGTCCTCCTATAATTCACCCCTCCACTTT
NA	TRBV29-1	TRBJ2-7	TRBD2	CSVEVGRGTSYEQYF	TGCAGCGTTGAAGTGGGGCGGGGGACCTCCTACGAGCAGTACTTC
NA	TRBV10-3	TRBJ2-2	TRBD2	CAISEAGANTGELFF	TGTGCCATCAGTGAAGCGGGGGCTAACACCGGGGAGCTGTTTTTT
NA	TRBV6-5	TRBJ1-4	NA	CASSSGHRGEKLFF	TGTGCCAGCAGCTCGGGACACCGTGGGGAAAAACTGTTTTTT
NA	TRBV27	TRBJ1-5	NA	CASSSGVQPQHF	TGTGCCAGCAGCTCAGGGGTTCAGCCCCAGCATTTT
once	TRBV5-1	TRBJ1-5	TRBD1	CASSLGLRDSDPPQHF	TGCGCCAGCAGCTTGGGGCTCCGGGACAGTGACCCGCCCCAGCATTTT
NA	TRBV10-1	TRBJ2-7	TRBD2	CASRATSGVSSYEQYF	TGCGCCAGCAGGGCGACTAGCGGCGTGAGCTCCTACGAGCAGTACTTC
NA	TRBV7-6	TRBJ2-5	TRBD2	CASSSVSGGEETQYF	TGTGCCAGCAGCTCCGTTAGCGGGGGGGAAGAGACCCAGTACTTC
NA	TRBV10-3	TRBJ2-1	NA	CASRDGGLRDEQFF	TGTGCCAGCCGGGACGGGGGGCTGCGGGATGAGCAGTTCTTC
NA	TRBV15	TRBJ2-5	NA	CATSAWQNQETQYF	TGTGCCACCAGCGCGTGGCAGAACCAAGAGACCCAGTACTTC
NA	TRBV24-1	TRBJ2-2	TRBD1	CATSDFRDSNTGELFF	TGTGCCACCAGTGATTTCAGGGACAGCAACACCGGGGAGCTGTTTTTT
NA	TRBV11-2	TRBJ1-2	NA	CASSLDGAGYTF	TGTGCCAGCAGCTTAGATGGGGCTGGCTACACCTTC
NA	TRBV27	TRBJ2-4	NA	CASSPRLLAKNIQYF	TGTGCCAGCAGTCCACGATTGCTAGCCAAAAACATTCAGTACTTC
NA	TRBV18	TRBJ2-1	NA	CASSPDLPDYNEQFF	TGTGCCAGCTCACCAGATCTTCCAGACTACAATGAGCAGTTCTTC
few	TRBV6-5	TRBJ1-1	NA	CASSYSGAGTEAFF	TGTGCCAGCAGTTACTCAGGGGCGGGGACTGAAGCTTTCTTT
NA	TRBV24-1	TRBJ2-2	TRBD1	CATSDPPGQGADGELFF	TGTGCCACCAGTGACCCCCCCGGACAGGGGGCTGACGGGGAGCTGTTTTTT
NA	TRBV29-1	TRBJ2-1	NA	CSGNWDNEQFF	TGCAGCGGGAATTGGGACAATGAGCAGTTCTTC
once	TRBV19	TRBJ2-1	TRBD2	CASSMLAGPYNEQFF	TGTGCCAGTAGTATGCTAGCGGGGCCCTACAATGAGCAGTTCTTC
NA	TRBV7-3	TRBJ2-2	NA	CASSLVGESNTGELFF	TGTGCCAGCAGCTTAGTGGGGGAGAGCAACACCGGGGAGCTGTTTTTT
NA	TRBV4-2	TRBJ2-3	TRBD2	CASSQEVAGGLYTQYF	TGTGCCAGCAGCCAAGAAGTGGCGGGGGGGCTTTATACGCAGTATTTT
NA	TRBV6-5	TRBJ1-2	NA	CASSYSGAHYGYTF	TGTGCCAGCAGTTACTCAGGGGCCCACTATGGCTACACCTTC
NA	TRBV3-1/TRBV3-2	TRBJ2-1	TRBD1	CASSQPGQGFNEQFF	TGTGCCAGCAGCCAACCGGGACAGGGCTTCAATGAGCAGTTCTTC
NA	TRBV5-5	TRBJ1-1	NA	CASSPVQGVTEAFF	TGTGCCAGCAGCCCCGTTCAAGGGGTAACTGAAGCTTTCTTT
NA	TRBV6-1	TRBJ2-4	NA	CASSASGELAKNIQYF	TGTGCCAGCAGTGCGTCAGGGGAGTTAGCCAAAAACATTCAGTACTTC
once	TRBV3-1/TRBV3-2	TRBJ1-3	NA	CASSPDIVTIYF	TGTGCCAGCAGCCCGGACATCGTAACCATATATTTT
few	TRBV18	TRBJ1-1	NA	CASSSTQGGTEAFF	TGTGCCAGCTCTTCTACTCAAGGGGGCACTGAAGCTTTCTTT
NA	TRBV27	TRBJ1-4	TRBD1	CASSSSDRGEKLFF	TGTGCCAGCAGTTCCAGCGACAGGGGGGAAAAACTGTTTTTT
few	TRBV11-1	TRBJ1-4	TRBD1	CASRRTGGAGNEKLFF	TGTGCCAGCAGAAGGACAGGGGGCGCGGGAAATGAAAAACTGTTTTTT
NA	TRBV23-1	TRBJ1-2	TRBD1	CASSQSQRPSAGGMGGYTF	TGCGCCAGCAGTCAATCGCAGCGACCATCGGCAGGGGGCATGGGCGGCTACACCTTC